The rows below give T cell receptor beta chains drawn from one sample of a study of shared clonotypes between healthy human individuals. Profiled with immunoSEQ multiplex PCR; TCRdb holds only in-frame clones, not every one. Of over 2 million clones detected, roughly 94% appear once; the ten largest clones hold 0.1% to 0.15%. The sequencing sample was made of naive CD4+ T cells sorted from blood. These receptors were taken from a man younger than 35 in good health. CDR3s include the opening cysteine and the closing phenylalanine or tryptophan. Fields, in order: clone size, J gene, V gene, D gene, CDR3 DNA, CDR3 protein. The D gene is left open where the match is weak. The listing skips clone size in some rows; elsewhere it reads once, few, many or a size class.

clone size: NA
J gene: TRBJ1-6
V gene: TRBV30
D gene: TRBD1
CDR3 DNA: TGTGCCTGGAGTGTCGACAGGGTTGTGAATTCACCCCTCCACTTT
CDR3 protein: CAWSVDRVVNSPLHF

clone size: NA
J gene: TRBJ2-3
V gene: TRBV5-1
D gene: NA
CDR3 DNA: TGCGCCAGCAGCTTGGTTGGAAGCGTCGGGGATACGCAGTATTTT
CDR3 protein: CASSLVGSVGDTQYF

clone size: NA
J gene: TRBJ2-3
V gene: TRBV2
D gene: TRBD1
CDR3 DNA: TGTGCCAGCACGACGAGACAGGGGATACGCACAGATACGCAGTATTTT
CDR3 protein: CASTTRQGIRTDTQYF

clone size: NA
J gene: TRBJ2-3
V gene: TRBV10-3
D gene: TRBD2
CDR3 DNA: TGTGCCATAAGCCCCGGGACTAGCGGGAGGCCCACAGATACGCAGTATTTT
CDR3 protein: CAISPGTSGRPTDTQYF

clone size: NA
J gene: TRBJ1-4
V gene: TRBV5-1
D gene: TRBD1
CDR3 DNA: TGCGCCAGCAGCGTGGACAGGAGGGCAACTAATGAAAAACTGTTTTTT
CDR3 protein: CASSVDRRATNEKLFF

clone size: NA
J gene: TRBJ2-5
V gene: TRBV5-4
D gene: TRBD1
CDR3 DNA: TGTGCCAGCAGGGTCGGGGGACAGGGGTTGTTGAAGACCCAGTACTTC
CDR3 protein: CASRVGGQGLLKTQYF

clone size: NA
J gene: TRBJ2-3
V gene: TRBV5-1
D gene: TRBD2
CDR3 DNA: TGCGCCAGCAGACGTAGCGGGGGCCGCACTTCGGTCACAGATACGCAGTATTTT
CDR3 protein: CASRRSGGRTSVTDTQYF

clone size: NA
J gene: TRBJ2-7
V gene: TRBV6-5
D gene: NA
CDR3 DNA: TGTGCCAGCAGCCCTAACAGGTACGAGCAGTACTTC
CDR3 protein: CASSPNRYEQYF

clone size: NA
J gene: TRBJ2-3
V gene: TRBV10-3
D gene: TRBD2
CDR3 DNA: TGTGCCATCAGTGAGGGCGGGGGGAGCACAGATACGCAGTATTTT
CDR3 protein: CAISEGGGSTDTQYF

clone size: once
J gene: TRBJ2-2
V gene: TRBV5-1
D gene: NA
CDR3 DNA: TGCGCCAGCAGCTTAGGTGCCACAACCACCGGGGAGCTGTTTTTT
CDR3 protein: CASSLGATTTGELFF

clone size: NA
J gene: TRBJ2-1
V gene: TRBV4-1
D gene: NA
CDR3 DNA: TGCGCCAGCAGCTTTCAGACAGGCTGGGGATACAATGAGCAGTTCTTC
CDR3 protein: CASSFQTGWGYNEQFF